This passage covers 11 T cell receptor beta chains from one sample sequenced in a study of shared clonotypes between healthy human individuals. TCRdb keeps only in-frame clones here, not all; method: immunoSEQ multiplex PCR. The repertoire has roughly 700,000 clones, approximately 79% of them found once; the top ten carry approximately 1.7%. Sequencing was done on a sample of memory CD4+ T cells sorted from blood. Subset noted: CD45RA-negative fraction. The source is a woman aged 25 to 39 in good health.

This chain connects TRBV15 to TRBJ2-5; D remains unclear. The CDR3 consists of 16 residues. The germline V gene encodes CDR1 LNHNV and CDR2 YYDKDF (reference sequence). The V gene lost 1 base and the J gene lost 8 bases, with 20 bases spanning the gap. The CDR3 DNA reads as TGTGCCACCAGCAGAGGACCCGACGGCGTCCCCTCCACCCAGTACTTC. Protein sequence: CATSRGPDGVPSTQYF. Supplemented by reference TRBV15 and TRBJ2-5, the full variable domain reads DAMVIQNPRYQVTQFGKPVTLSCSQTLNHNVMYWYQQKSSQAPKLLFHYYDKDFNNEADTPDNFQSRRPNTSFCFLDIRSPGLGDTAMYLCATSRGPDGVPSTQYFGPGTRLLVL.

This chain joins TRBV19 and TRBJ2-4; 10 nucleotides align to TRBD1. The V and J ends lost 4 bases and 16 bases, in that order; junction bases with no gene match: 7. Germline V gene data show CDR1 as LNHDA and CDR2 as SQIVND (reference sequence). The length of the CDR3 is 12 residues. This CDR3 reads CASSTRDRGVYF. CDR3 sequence (DNA): TGTGCCAGTAGTACCAGGGACAGGGGTGTTTACTTC.

The chain couples TRBV28 to TRBJ2-1; a weak D match, TRBD1 (5 bases). This CDR3 is built from 15 residues. Per germline, CDR1 MDHEN and CDR2 SYDVKM. Trimming stripped 7 bases from V and 0 bases from J, with 13 bases between. The CDR3 loop reads CASTMGQVSYNEQFF. The CDR3 nucleotides read TGTGCCAGCACCATGGGGCAGGTCTCCTACAATGAGCAGTTCTTC.

This rearrangement joins TRBV7-8 to TRBJ1-2, with TRBD1 identical over 7 bases. Trimming took 5 bases from V and 1 from J; bases not matched to a gene: 4. The CDR3 contains 14 residues. Germline V gives CDR1 SGHVS, CDR2 FQNEAQ. The CDR3: CASSLGGNNYGYTF. In DNA, the CDR3 is TGTGCCAGCAGCCTAGGGGGCAATAACTATGGCTACACCTTC.

The chain uses TRBV28 and TRBJ2-5; 11 positions agree with TRBD2. CDR3 size: 15 residues. The germline gives CDR1 MDHEN, CDR2 SYDVKM. With 2 bases clipped from V and 5 bases from J, the junction kept 4 bases outside the gene matches. The CDR3 reads CASSLPSSGRETQYF. The CDR3 nucleotides read TGTGCCAGCAGTTTACCCTCTAGCGGGAGGGAGACCCAGTACTTC.

The table lists this clone with a few counts. The chain couples TRBV11-2 to TRBJ2-1; D possibly corresponds to TRBD1 (5 bases). CDR3 length: 14 amino acids. Germline values: CDR1 SGHAT, CDR2 FQNNGV. V was cut by 5 bases and J by 4 bases, with 12 bases left in between. The CDR3 DNA sequence: TGTGCCAGCAGCCCATATCCAGGGTACAATGAGCAGTTCTTC. Protein: CASSPYPGYNEQFF.

The CDR3 region is CASSPLTSDAFF. Here the CDR3 DNA reads TGTGCCAGCAGTCCCTTGACATCAGATGCTTTCTTT. The rearrangement uses TRBV28 and TRBJ1-1; D is undetermined. V lost 5 bases, J lost 11 bases, and 15 bases lay in between. CDR1 and CDR2 from the germline V gene are MDHEN and SYDVKM. CDR3 length equals 12 residues.

Worth noting for this clone: This CDR3 is also generated by other DNA sequences in the sample. The CDR3, as DNA: TGCGCCAGCAGCCCCGGGACTGGTGGCTTGGAGCAGTACTTC. This codes for CASSPGTGGLEQYF. The chain is built from TRBV5-1 and TRBJ2-7; a possible D gene is TRBD2 (6 bases). The germline V and J ends were trimmed by 4 bases and 7 bases, with 18 bases remaining between them. Germline V gene lookup returns CDR1 SGHRS and CDR2 YFSETQ. The CDR3 is 14 amino acids.

CDR3 loop: CASSQTYWTGDGYTF. For the CDR3, the DNA is TGTGCCAGCAGTCAAACCTACTGGACAGGGGATGGCTACACCTTC. The rearrangement links TRBV28 to TRBJ1-2; TRBD1 agrees at 9 bases. Germline CDR1 MDHEN, CDR2 SYDVKM. This CDR3 is built from 15 residues. Losses at the gene ends were 5 bases for V and 6 bases for J; bases not matched to a gene: 10.

The rearrangement links TRBV28 to TRBJ2-5; TRBD1 is a possible D gene (5 bases). Trimming took 7 bases from V and 5 from J, leaving 14 bases between them. Germline V gene sequence: CDR1 MDHEN, CDR2 SYDVKM. This CDR3 spans 13 amino acids. As DNA, the CDR3 is TGTGCCAGCAACGGCAGGGCGAAGGAGACCCAGTACTTC. Translation: CASNGRAKETQYF.

In its sample, this clone was seen once. The J gene is TRBJ2-3, the V gene TRBV5-1; 10 bases are a match to TRBD2. This CDR3 contains 14 residues. Per germline, CDR1 SGHRS and CDR2 YFSETQ. With 5 bases clipped from V and 4 bases from J, the junction kept 4 bases outside the gene matches. The CDR3 DNA is TGCGCCAGCAGGCTAGCGGGAGTGTCAGATACGCAGTATTTT. Protein product: CASRLAGVSDTQYF.